The next 5 T cell receptor beta chains were all read from a single sample in a study of blood T cell repertoires in COVID-19. Some clones are missing from TCRdb's copy, which holds only in-frame ones; the method was immunoSEQ multiplex PCR. The sample records some 130,000 clones, approximately 81% being singletons. The sample consisted of peripheral blood. All receptors derive from a woman aged 60-75 years with active or convalescent COVID-19.

This clone occurred a few times. This sequence joins TRBV7-9 and TRBJ1-3; no reliable D call. The V gene lost 7 bases and the J gene lost 0 bases, with 7 bases spanning the gap. Germline assignment: CDR1 SEHNR and CDR2 FQNEAQ (reference sequence). The CDR3 length is 13 residues. CDR3 DNA sequence: TGTGCCAGCACCCCCGGCTCTGGAAACACCATATATTTT. It translates to CASTPGSGNTIYF.

The J gene is TRBJ1-2, the V gene TRBV27, with 8 bases fitting TRBD1. Per the germline V gene, CDR1 is MNHEY and CDR2 is SMNVEV (reference sequence). This CDR3 has 13 residues. With 4 bases clipped from V and 7 bases from J, the junction kept 5 bases outside the gene matches. The CDR3 reads CASSSGTGFGYTF. The CDR3 DNA reads as TGTGCCAGCAGTTCCGGGACAGGATTTGGCTACACCTTC.

This rearrangement joins TRBV5-5 to TRBJ2-1; 8 bases align to TRBD2. Germline values: CDR1 SGHKS, CDR2 YYEKEE (reference sequence). CDR3 length equals 17 residues. V gave up 0 bases and J gave up 2 bases; unmatched junction bases: 7. CDR3 nucleotide sequence: TGTGCCAGCAGCTTGGGTAGGTTAGCGGGGCCCTACAATGAGCAGTTCTTC. Protein sequence: CASSLGRLAGPYNEQFF.

The rearrangement links TRBV6-5 to TRBJ1-2; D unresolved. V lost 11 bases and J lost 2, with 12 bases in between. CDR1 is MNHEY and CDR2 is SVGAGI in the germline V gene. This CDR3 is 12 amino acids long. CDR3 loop: CAGRSGNYGYTF. CDR3 coding DNA: TGTGCCGGACGATCGGGAAACTATGGCTACACCTTC.

The CDR3 is CASSSRVGGGETQYF. The CDR3 DNA is TGTGCCAGCAGCTCCCGAGTGGGCGGGGGAGAGACCCAGTACTTC. The V call is TRBV11-2, the J call TRBJ2-5; 7 positions agree with TRBD2. Germline trimming cut 4 bases from V and 4 bases from J; bases unmatched to any gene: 9. CDR3 size: 15 residues. The germline V gene encodes CDR1 SGHAT and CDR2 FQNNGV.